This TCR beta chain was retrieved from a study of tumor-infiltrating lymphocytes in localized non-small cell lung cancer. In germline, CDR1 is MNHNS, CDR2 SASEGT. The junction had 7 bases not matched to a gene; V was cut back by 8 bases and J by 6 bases. The CDR3 is made up of 13 amino acids. About this clone: Its antigen is still unknown.

Broader study findings: TCRbeta sequencing showed higher T cell infiltration in tumors than uninvolved lung.

Repertoires were generated with immunoSEQ multiplex PCR, while TCRdb's copy carries only in-frame clones and drops some. The sample contains around 3,000 clones, approximately 65% of which appear only once. The TCR comes from a human donor with non-small cell lung cancer. The chain recombines TRBV6-1 with TRBJ2-1, with TRBD1 identical over 7 bases. What was sequenced was uninvolved lung tissue not adjacent to the tumor. For the CDR3, the DNA is TGTGCCAGCTGGGACAGTCTGGTCAATGAGCAGTTCTTC. It specifies CASWDSLVNEQFF.